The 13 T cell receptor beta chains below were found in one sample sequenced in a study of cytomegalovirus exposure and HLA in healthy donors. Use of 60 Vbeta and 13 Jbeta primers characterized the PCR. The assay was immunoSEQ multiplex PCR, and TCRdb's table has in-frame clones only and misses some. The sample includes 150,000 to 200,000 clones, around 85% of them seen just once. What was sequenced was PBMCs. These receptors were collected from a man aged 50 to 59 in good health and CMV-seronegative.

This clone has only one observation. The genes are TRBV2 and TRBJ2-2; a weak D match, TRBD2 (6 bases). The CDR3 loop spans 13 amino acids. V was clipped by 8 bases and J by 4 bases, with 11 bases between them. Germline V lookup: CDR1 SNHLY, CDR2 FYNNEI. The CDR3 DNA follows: TGTGCCAGCGGGGGGAGCTTCACCGGGGAGCTGTTTTTT. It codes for CASGGSFTGELFF. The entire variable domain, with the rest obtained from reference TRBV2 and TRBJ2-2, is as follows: EPEVTQTPSHQVTQMGQEVILRCVPISNHLYFYWYRQILGQKVEFLVSFYNNEISEKSEIFDDQFSVERPDGSNFTLKIRSTKLEDSAMYFCASGGSFTGELFFGEGSRLTVL.

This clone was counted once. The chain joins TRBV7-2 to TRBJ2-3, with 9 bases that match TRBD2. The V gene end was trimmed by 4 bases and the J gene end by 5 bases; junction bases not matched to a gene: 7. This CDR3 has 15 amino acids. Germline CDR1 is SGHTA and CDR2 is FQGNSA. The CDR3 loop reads CASSSGGGALDTQYF. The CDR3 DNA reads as TGTGCCAGCAGCTCTGGCGGGGGGGCCTTAGATACGCAGTATTTT.

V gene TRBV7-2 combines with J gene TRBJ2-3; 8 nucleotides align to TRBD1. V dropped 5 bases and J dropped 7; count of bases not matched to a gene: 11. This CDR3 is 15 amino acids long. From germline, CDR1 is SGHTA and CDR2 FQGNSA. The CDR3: CASSLGQGILNTQYF. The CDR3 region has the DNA TGTGCCAGCAGCCTAGGACAGGGTATTTTGAATACGCAGTATTTT.

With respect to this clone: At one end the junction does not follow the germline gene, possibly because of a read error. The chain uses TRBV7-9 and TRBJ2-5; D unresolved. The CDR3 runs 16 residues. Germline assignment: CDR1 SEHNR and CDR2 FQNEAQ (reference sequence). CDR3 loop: CSSSLRLPGRGETQYF. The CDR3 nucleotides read TGTTCCAGCAGCTTGCGCCTACCGGGTCGCGGCGAGACCCAGTACTTC.

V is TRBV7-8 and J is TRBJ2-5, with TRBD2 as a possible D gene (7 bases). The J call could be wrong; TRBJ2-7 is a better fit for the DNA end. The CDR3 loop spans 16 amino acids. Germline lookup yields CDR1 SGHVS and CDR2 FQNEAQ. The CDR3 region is CASSSPRTGGQYEQYF. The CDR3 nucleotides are TGTGCCAGCAGCTCACCCCGCACGGGGGGCCAATACGAGCAGTACTTC.

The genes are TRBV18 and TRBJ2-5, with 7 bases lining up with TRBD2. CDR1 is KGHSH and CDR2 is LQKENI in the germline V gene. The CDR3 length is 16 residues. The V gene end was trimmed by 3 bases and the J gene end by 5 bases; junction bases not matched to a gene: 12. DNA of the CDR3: TGTGCCAGCTCACCCCGCCGGGACTGGGGAGGGGAGACCCAGTACTTC. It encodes CASSPRRDWGGETQYF.

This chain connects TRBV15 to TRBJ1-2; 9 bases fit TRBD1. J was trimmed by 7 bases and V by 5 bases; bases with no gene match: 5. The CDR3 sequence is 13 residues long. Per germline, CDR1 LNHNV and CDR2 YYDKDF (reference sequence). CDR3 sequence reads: CATSVRTGAGYTF. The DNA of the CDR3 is TGTGCCACCAGCGTCCGGACAGGGGCTGGCTACACCTTC. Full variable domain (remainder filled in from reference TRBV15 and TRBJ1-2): DAMVIQNPRYQVTQFGKPVTLSCSQTLNHNVMYWYQQKSSQAPKLLFHYYDKDFNNEADTPDNFQSRRPNTSFCFLDIRSPGLGDTAMYLCATSVRTGAGYTFGSGTRLTVV.

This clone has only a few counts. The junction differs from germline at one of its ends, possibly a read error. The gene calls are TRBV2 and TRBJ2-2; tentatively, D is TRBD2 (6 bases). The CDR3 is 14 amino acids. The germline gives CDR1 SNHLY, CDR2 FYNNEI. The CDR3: CASRSGTPTGELFF. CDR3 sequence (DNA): TGTGCGAGCAGAAGTGGGACTCCCACCGGGGAGCTGTTTTTT.

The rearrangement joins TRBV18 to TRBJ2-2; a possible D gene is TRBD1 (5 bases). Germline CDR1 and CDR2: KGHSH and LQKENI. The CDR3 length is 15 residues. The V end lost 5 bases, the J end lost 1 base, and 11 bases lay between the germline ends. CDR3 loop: CASSNDQGNTGELFF. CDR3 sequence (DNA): TGTGCCAGCTCAAACGATCAGGGGAACACCGGGGAGCTGTTTTTT.

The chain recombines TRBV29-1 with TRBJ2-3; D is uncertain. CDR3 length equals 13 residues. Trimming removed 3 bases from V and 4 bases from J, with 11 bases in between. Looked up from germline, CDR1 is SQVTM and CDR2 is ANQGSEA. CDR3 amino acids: CSVEVTGSDTQYF. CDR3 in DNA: TGCAGCGTTGAGGTGACTGGTTCAGATACGCAGTATTTT.

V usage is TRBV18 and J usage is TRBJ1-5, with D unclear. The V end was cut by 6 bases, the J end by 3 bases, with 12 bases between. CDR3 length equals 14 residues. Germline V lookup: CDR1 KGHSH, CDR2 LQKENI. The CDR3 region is CASSYSGSNQPQHF. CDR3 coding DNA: TGTGCCAGCTCCTACTCGGGTTCCAATCAGCCCCAGCATTTT.

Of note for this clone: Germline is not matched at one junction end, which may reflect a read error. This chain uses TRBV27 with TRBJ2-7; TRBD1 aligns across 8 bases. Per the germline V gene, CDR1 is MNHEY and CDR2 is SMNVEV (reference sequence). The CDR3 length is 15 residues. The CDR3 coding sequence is TGTACCAGCAGTTCGGACAGGGCAGTCACCTACGAGCAGTACTTC. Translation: CTSSSDRAVTYEQYF.

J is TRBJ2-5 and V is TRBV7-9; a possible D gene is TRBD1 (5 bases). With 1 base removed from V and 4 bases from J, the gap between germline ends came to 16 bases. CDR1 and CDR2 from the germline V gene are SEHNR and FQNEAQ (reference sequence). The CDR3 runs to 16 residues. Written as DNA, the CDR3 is TGTGCCAGCAGCTTAGAGCAGGGTACCCGGCTAGAGACCCAGTACTTC. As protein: CASSLEQGTRLETQYF.